The 8 T cell receptor beta chains in this list originate from one sample, sequenced in a study of human T cells and chemical hapten exposure. Noted time point: healthy volunteer bleed at 2 weeks. Unfractionated whole blood served as the source for total RNA extraction. MiXCR, applied by TCRdb to the RACE reads, yields one record per CDR3 protein. The sample yields tens of thousands of distinct CDR3 sequences, roughly 8.5% seen once. The sequenced sample consisted of whole blood. The receptors derive from a female donor in good health. Some clones in this sample may be carry-over from other donors' samples.

This rearrangement joins TRBV10-2 to TRBJ1-4; 7 bases map to TRBD1. Germline V gene data show CDR1 as WSHSY and CDR2 as SAAADI. CDR3 length: 14 amino acids. The V and J ends lost 6 bases and 8 bases, in that order; junction bases with no gene match: 9. For the CDR3, the DNA is TGCGCCAGCAGGACAGGGAATGGTCGGGAAAAACTGTTTTTT. Translation gives CASRTGNGREKLFF.

This clonotype was observed a handful of times. V gene TRBV6-2 or TRBV6-3 combines with J gene TRBJ2-1, with a tentative D call TRBD1 (8 bases). The CDR3 runs 14 residues. Looked up from germline, CDR1 is MNHEY and CDR2 is SVGEGT. Deletions cut 2 bases from V and 9 bases from J, with 14 bases between. The CDR3 sequence is CASSYNRGGTEQFF. Written as DNA, the CDR3 is TGTGCCAGCAGTTACAACAGGGGGGGCACTGAGCAGTTCTTC.

The chain has TRBV5-1 and TRBJ1-1; D perhaps matches TRBD1 (6 bases). With 3 bases removed from V and 11 bases from J, the gap between germline ends came to 17 bases. Germline loops: CDR1 SGHRS, CDR2 YFSETQ. The CDR3 has 13 residues. CDR3 region: CASSYGQLKEAFF. The CDR3 coding sequence is TGCGCCAGCAGCTACGGACAGTTAAAGGAGGCTTTCTTT.

This clonotype has ten or more counts. The chain uses TRBV7-3 and TRBJ1-1; no clear D. The V and J ends lost 1 base and 5 bases respectively, with 8 bases between them. CDR1 SGHTA and CDR2 FQGTGA come from the germline V gene. The CDR3 sequence is 13 residues long. CDR3 bases: TGTGCCAGCAGCTTAAATTTAGGAACTGAAGCTTTCTTT. It specifies CASSLNLGTEAFF.

This clonotype was detected many times. V usage is TRBV2 and J usage is TRBJ2-1; weak D call: TRBD1 (6 bases). V dropped 4 bases and J dropped 7 bases, with 14 bases sitting between them. The CDR3 length is 14 residues. Germline CDR1 reads SNHLY; CDR2 reads FYNNEI. CDR3 residues: CASSGQGNWNEQFF. The CDR3 DNA sequence: TGTGCCAGCAGTGGGCAGGGGAATTGGAATGAGCAGTTCTTC. Using reference TRBV2 and TRBJ2-1 for the parts outside the CDR3, the full variable domain is EPEVTQTPSHQVTQMGQEVILRCVPISNHLYFYWYRQILGQKVEFLVSFYNNEISEKSEIFDDQFSVERPDGSNFTLKIRSTKLEDSAMYFCASSGQGNWNEQFFGPGTRLTVL.

V and J are TRBV2 and TRBJ2-3; TRBD1 agrees at 7 bases. The V and J ends lost 7 bases and 0 bases, in that order; junction bases with no gene match: 4. Germline values: CDR1 SNHLY, CDR2 FYNNEI. The CDR3 totals 14 residues. This chain's CDR3 is CASIGQVSTDTQYF. The CDR3 nucleotides are TGTGCCAGCATAGGACAGGTCAGCACAGATACGCAGTATTTT.

This clonotype was counted at least ten times. V gene TRBV7-3 combines with J gene TRBJ2-1; TRBD2 agrees at 7 bases. V lost 0 bases and J lost 9; bases outside the gene matches: 8. Per the germline V gene, CDR1 is SGHTA and CDR2 is FQGTGA. The CDR3 runs 15 residues. The CDR3 protein is CASSLTGGGSGEQFF. Written as DNA, the CDR3 is TGTGCCAGCAGCTTAACGGGGGGGGGTAGCGGTGAGCAGTTCTTC.

The rearrangement links TRBV27 to TRBJ2-7, with 10 bases lining up with TRBD2. The CDR3 contains 15 residues. V lost 5 bases to trimming and J lost 4 bases; unmatched junction nucleotides: 8. Germline lookup yields CDR1 MNHEY and CDR2 SMNVEV (reference sequence). This CDR3 is CASSGPGLASYEQYF. CDR3 nucleotides: TGTGCCAGCAGTGGTCCGGGACTAGCGTCGTACGAGCAGTACTTC.